This TCR beta chain was captured by sequencing in a study of CD8 T cells in Susac syndrome. For the study at large: Patients with Susac syndrome, at blood draw, were therapy-naive, on corticosteroids, or on intravenous immunoglobulin alone.

V lost 0 bases, J lost 7 bases, and 4 bases lay in between. The CDR3 has 11 residues. Germline CDR1 is SGHDT and CDR2 is YYEEEE. General study results and limits: Expansion of clones was not seen in the CD4+ T cell repertoires of Susac syndrome.

As regards this clonotype: What it binds is not known.

RNA, at about 0.45 to 1 ug, was reverse transcribed with random hexamers. A single record per CDR3 protein comes from TCRdb applying MiXCR to the immunoSEQ multiplex PCR reads. The table lists more than 100,000 distinct CDR3 sequences, 96% of them singletons. The rearrangement links TRBV5-6 to TRBJ2-5, with no clear D. Sequenced: CD4+ T cells from PBMCs. The clonotype comes from a human donor with Susac syndrome. This CDR3 reads CASSLGGTQYF. DNA for the CDR3: TGTGCCAGCAGCTTGGGGGGGACCCAGTACTTC.